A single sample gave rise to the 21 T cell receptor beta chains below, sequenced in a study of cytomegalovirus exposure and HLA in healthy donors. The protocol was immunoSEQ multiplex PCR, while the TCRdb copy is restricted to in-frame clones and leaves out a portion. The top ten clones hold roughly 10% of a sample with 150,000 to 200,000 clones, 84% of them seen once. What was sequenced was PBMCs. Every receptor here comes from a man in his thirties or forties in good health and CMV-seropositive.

The DNA of the CDR3 is TGTGCCAGCAGCGCCCCCGGCGGTACGCAGTATTTT. This gives the protein CASSAPGGTQYF. The V call is TRBV5-6, the J call TRBJ2-3; unclear D gene. CDR1 is SGHDT, CDR2 YYEEEE, per germline. The CDR3 covers 12 residues. The V end lost 4 bases, the J end lost 8 bases, and 11 bases lay between the germline ends.

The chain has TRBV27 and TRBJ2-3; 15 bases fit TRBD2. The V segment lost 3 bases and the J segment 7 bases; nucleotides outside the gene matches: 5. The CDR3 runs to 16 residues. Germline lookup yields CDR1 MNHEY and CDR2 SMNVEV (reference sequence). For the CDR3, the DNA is TGTGCCAGCAGTTTCGGGACTAGCGGGGGGATGAATACGCAGTATTTT. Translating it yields CASSFGTSGGMNTQYF.

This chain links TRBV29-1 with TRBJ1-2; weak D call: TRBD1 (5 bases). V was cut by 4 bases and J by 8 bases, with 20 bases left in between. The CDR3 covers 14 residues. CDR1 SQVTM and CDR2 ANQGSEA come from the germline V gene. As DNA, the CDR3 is TGCAGCGTTGCCTTAGGACCAACGGGGGACGGCTACACCTTC. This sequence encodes CSVALGPTGDGYTF.

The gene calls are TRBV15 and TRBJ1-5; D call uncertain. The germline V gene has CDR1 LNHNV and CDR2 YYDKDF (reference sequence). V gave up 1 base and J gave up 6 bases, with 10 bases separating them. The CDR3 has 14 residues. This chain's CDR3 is CATSRGTSGQPQHF. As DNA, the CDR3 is TGTGCCACCAGCAGAGGAACCTCCGGTCAGCCCCAGCATTTT.

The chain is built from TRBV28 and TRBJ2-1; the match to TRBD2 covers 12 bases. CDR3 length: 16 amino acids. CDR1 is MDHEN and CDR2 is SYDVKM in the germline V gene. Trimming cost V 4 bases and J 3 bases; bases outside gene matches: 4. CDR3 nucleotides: TGTGCCAGCAGTTACTCTAGCGGGGGGGGCTACAATGAGCAGTTCTTC. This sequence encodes CASSYSSGGGYNEQFF.

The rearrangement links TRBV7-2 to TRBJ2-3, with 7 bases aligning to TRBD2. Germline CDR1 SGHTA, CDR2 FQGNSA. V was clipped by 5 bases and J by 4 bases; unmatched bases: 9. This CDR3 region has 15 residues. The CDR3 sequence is CASSTQGGSSDTQYF. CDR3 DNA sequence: TGTGCCAGCAGCACCCAAGGCGGGAGTTCAGATACGCAGTATTTT.

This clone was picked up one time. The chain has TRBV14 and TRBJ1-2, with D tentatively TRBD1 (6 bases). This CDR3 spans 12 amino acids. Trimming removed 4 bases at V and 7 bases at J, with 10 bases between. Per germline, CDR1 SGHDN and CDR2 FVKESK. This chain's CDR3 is CASSPTGFGYTF. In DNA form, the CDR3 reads TGTGCCAGCAGCCCCACAGGGTTTGGCTACACCTTC.

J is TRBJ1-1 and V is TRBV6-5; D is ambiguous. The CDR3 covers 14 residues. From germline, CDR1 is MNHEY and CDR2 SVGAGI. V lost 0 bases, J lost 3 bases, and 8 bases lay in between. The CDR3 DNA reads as TGTGCCAGCAGTTACTCCGACGGGGACACTGAAGCTTTCTTT. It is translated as CASSYSDGDTEAFF.

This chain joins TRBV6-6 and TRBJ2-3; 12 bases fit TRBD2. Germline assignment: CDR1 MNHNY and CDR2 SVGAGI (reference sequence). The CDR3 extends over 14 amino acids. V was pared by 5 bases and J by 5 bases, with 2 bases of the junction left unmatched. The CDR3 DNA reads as TGTGCCAGCAGTCTAGCGGGGGGGCAAGATACGCAGTATTTT. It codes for CASSLAGGQDTQYF.

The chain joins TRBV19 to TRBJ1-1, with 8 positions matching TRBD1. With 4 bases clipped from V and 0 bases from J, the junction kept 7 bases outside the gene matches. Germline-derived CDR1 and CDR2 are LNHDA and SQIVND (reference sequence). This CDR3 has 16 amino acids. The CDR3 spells CASSKGTGPMNTEAFF. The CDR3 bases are TGTGCCAGTAGTAAGGGGACAGGACCTATGAACACTGAAGCTTTCTTT. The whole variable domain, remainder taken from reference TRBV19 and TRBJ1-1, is DGGITQSPKYLFRKEGQNVTLSCEQNLNHDAMYWYRQDPGQGLRLIYYSQIVNDFQKGDIAEGYSVSREKKESFPLTVTSAQKNPTAFYLCASSKGTGPMNTEAFFGQGTRLTVV.

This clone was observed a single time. The CDR3 loop is CASILTAEYGYGYTF. DNA of the CDR3: TGTGCCAGCATTCTGACAGCAGAGTATGGCTATGGCTACACCTTC. V is TRBV2 and J is TRBJ1-2; TRBD1 is a possible D gene (5 bases). Germline loops: CDR1 SNHLY, CDR2 FYNNEI. This CDR3 has 15 residues. Trimming pared 7 bases from V and 4 bases from J, leaving 19 bases between.

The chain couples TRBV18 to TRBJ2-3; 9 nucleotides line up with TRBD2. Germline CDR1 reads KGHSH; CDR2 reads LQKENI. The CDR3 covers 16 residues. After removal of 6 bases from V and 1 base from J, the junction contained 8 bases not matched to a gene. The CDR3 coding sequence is TGTGCCAGCTCGCAGGCGAAGCGGGAGGGCACAGATACGCAGTATTTT. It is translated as CASSQAKREGTDTQYF. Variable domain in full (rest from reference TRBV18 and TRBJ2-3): NAGVMQNPRHLVRRRGQEARLRCSPMKGHSHVYWYRQLPEEGLKFMVYLQKENIIDESGMPKERFSAEFPKEGPSILRIQQVVRGDSAAYFCASSQAKREGTDTQYFGPGTRLTVL.

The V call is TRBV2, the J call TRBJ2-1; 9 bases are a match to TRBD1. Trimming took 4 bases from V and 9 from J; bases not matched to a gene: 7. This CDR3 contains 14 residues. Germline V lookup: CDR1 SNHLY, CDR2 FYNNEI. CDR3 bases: TGTGCCAGCAGTGTTAGGACAGGGGCACCTGAGCAGTTCTTC. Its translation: CASSVRTGAPEQFF. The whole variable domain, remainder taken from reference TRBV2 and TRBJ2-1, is EPEVTQTPSHQVTQMGQEVILRCVPISNHLYFYWYRQILGQKVEFLVSFYNNEISEKSEIFDDQFSVERPDGSNFTLKIRSTKLEDSAMYFCASSVRTGAPEQFFGPGTRLTVL.

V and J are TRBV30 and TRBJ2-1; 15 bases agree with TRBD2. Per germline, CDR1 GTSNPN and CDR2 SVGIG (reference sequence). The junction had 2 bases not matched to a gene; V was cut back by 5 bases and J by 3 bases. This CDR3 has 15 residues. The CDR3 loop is CAWQGLAGGYNEQFF. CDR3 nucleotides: TGTGCCTGGCAGGGACTAGCGGGGGGCTACAATGAGCAGTTCTTC.

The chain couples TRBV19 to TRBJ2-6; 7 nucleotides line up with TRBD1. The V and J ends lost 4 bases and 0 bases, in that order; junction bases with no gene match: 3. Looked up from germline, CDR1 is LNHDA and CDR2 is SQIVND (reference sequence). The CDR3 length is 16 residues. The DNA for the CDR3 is TGTGCCAGTAGTAAGGACAGGCTCTCTGGGGCCAACGTCCTGACTTTC. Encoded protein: CASSKDRLSGANVLTF.

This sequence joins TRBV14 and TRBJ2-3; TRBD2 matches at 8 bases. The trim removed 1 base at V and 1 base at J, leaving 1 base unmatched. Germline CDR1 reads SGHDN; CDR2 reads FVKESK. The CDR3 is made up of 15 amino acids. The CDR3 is CASSQALAGTDTQYF. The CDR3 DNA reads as TGTGCCAGCAGCCAAGCACTAGCGGGCACAGATACGCAGTATTTT. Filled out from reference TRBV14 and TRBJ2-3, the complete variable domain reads EAGVTQFPSHSVIEKGQTVTLRCDPISGHDNLYWYRRVMGKEIKFLLHFVKESKQDESGMPNNRFLAERTGGTYSTLKVQPAELEDSGVYFCASSQALAGTDTQYFGPGTRLTVL.

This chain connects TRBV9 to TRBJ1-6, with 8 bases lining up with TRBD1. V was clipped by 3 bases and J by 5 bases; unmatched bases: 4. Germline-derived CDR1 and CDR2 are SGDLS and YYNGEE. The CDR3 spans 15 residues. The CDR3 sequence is CASSAMTGDNSPLHF. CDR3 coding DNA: TGTGCCAGCAGCGCTATGACAGGGGATAATTCACCCCTCCACTTT. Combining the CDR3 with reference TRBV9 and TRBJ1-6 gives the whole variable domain DSGVTQTPKHLITATGQRVTLRCSPRSGDLSVYWYQQSLDQGLQFLIQYYNGEERAKGNILERFSAQQFPDLHSELNLSSLELGDSALYFCASSAMTGDNSPLHFGNGTRLTVT.

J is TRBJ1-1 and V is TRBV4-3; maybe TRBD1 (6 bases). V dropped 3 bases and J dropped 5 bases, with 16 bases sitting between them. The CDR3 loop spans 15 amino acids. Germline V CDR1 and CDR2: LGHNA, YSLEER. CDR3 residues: CASSQSRGLRTEAFF. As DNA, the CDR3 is TGCGCCAGCAGCCAGTCCAGGGGACTACGAACTGAAGCTTTCTTT.

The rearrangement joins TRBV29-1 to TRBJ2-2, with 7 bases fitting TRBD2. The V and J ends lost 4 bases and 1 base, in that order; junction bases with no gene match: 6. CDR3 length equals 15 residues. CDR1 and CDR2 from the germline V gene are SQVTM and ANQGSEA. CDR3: CSVGVLAENTGELFF. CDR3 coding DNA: TGCAGCGTTGGGGTCCTAGCGGAGAACACCGGGGAGCTGTTTTTT.

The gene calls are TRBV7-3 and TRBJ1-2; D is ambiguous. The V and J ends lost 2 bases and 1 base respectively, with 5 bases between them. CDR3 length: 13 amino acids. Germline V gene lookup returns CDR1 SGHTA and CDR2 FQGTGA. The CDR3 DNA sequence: TGTGCCAGCAGCTTAGACAATAACTATGGCTACACCTTC. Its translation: CASSLDNNYGYTF.

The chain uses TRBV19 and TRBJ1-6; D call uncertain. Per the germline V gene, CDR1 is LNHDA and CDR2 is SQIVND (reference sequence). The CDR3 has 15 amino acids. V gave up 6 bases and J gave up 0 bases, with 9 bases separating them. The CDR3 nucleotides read TGTGCCAGTAGACCACAGAGCTCCTATAATTCACCCCTCCACTTT. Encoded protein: CASRPQSSYNSPLHF. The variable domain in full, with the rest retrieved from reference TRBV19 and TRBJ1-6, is DGGITQSPKYLFRKEGQNVTLSCEQNLNHDAMYWYRQDPGQGLRLIYYSQIVNDFQKGDIAEGYSVSREKKESFPLTVTSAQKNPTAFYLCASRPQSSYNSPLHFGNGTRLTVT.